The entry below gives a single TCR beta chain sequence along with its context. Its antigen is still unknown. One entry per CDR3 protein results from TCRdb running MiXCR on the reads. The sample yields tens of thousands of distinct CDR3 sequences, around 49% seen once. Germline CDR1 SGHTA, CDR2 FQGTGA. This CDR3 comprises 14 residues. V was clipped by 4 bases and J by 6 bases, with 12 bases between them. These data are taken from a study of T cell repertoires in cytomegalovirus infection. Study summary: Use of recently identified HLA-C-restricted and well-studied HLA-B-restricted CMV epitopes was part of the study.

Findings and caveats of the study: There were carriers of CMV plus the relevant HLA, and cumulative public TCR beta family frequency identified them.

Here the sequenced sample was CD8+ T cells from cultured PBMCs, taken from culture after CMV antigen stimulation. The gene calls are TRBV7-3 and TRBJ2-2, with D tentatively TRBD2 (6 bases). The TCR was taken from a human donor in good health (CMV status not recorded). Some clones in this sample may be carry-over from other donors' samples. This chain's CDR3 is CASSSMGGSGELFF. CDR3 coding DNA: TGTGCCAGCAGCTCCATGGGGGGTTCCGGGGAGCTGTTTTTT.